Described below is a single T cell receptor (beta chain) sequence and its context. This record comes from a study of blood T cell repertoires in COVID-19. The wider study: Sources were T cells, B-cell-depleted T cells, or PBMCs; the material itself was cDNA or gDNA.

TCRdb keeps only in-frame clones here, not all; method: immunoSEQ multiplex PCR. The data show approximately 220,000 clones, roughly 80% seen once. Cohort allocation depended upon clinical history that participants reported. V was pared by 4 bases and J by 3 bases, with 10 bases between. The V gene's germline CDR1 is SNHLY and CDR2 FYNNEI. CDR3 length equals 14 residues. The chain employs TRBV2 and TRBJ1-3; the D is unclear. The sequencing input was PBMCs or T cells enriched from blood (not recorded which). This clonotype was obtained from a woman aged 40 to 49 with acute COVID-19. The CDR3 sequence is CASSVEVIGNTIYF. In nucleotides, the CDR3 is TGTGCCAGCAGTGTAGAAGTGATTGGAAACACCATATATTTT.